Listed below are T cell receptor beta chains from one sample, sequenced in a study of molecular identifiers for immune sequencing clone quantification. TCRdb processed the PCR reads anew with MiXCR; each CDR3 protein has one entry. The data show fewer than 350,000 distinct CDR3 sequences, 24% seen once. Source material: naive CD8+ T cells from blood, with Jurkat cell RNA spiked in. The receptors here all came from a human donor in good health. Some libraries in this study had Jurkat cell RNA spiked in. Each CDR3 is given without its conserved first and last residue. Each record gives: clone size, J gene, V gene, CDR3 protein. Clone size, where shown, is once, few, many, or a class for clones that have expanded.

size: many
J: TRBJ2-7
V: TRBV20-1
CDR3: SARDRELAASYEQY

size: NA
J: TRBJ2-7
V: TRBV7-9
CDR3: AYAPRDTYEQY

size: few
J: TRBJ2-1
V: TRBV28
CDR3: ASSYRGNYNEQF

size: few
J: TRBJ2-7
V: TRBV19
CDR3: ASSSSRIYEQY

size: many
J: TRBJ2-3
V: TRBV30
CDR3: AWSGDPRGTDTQY

size: many
J: TRBJ2-6
V: TRBV7-3
CDR3: ASSAYYARNSGANVLT

size: few
J: TRBJ2-3
V: TRBV19
CDR3: ASTRTSGSSDTQY

size: NA
J: TRBJ2-1
V: TRBV6-5
CDR3: ASSSSNEQF

size: many
J: TRBJ2-4
V: TRBV7-3
CDR3: ASSEGVEVGDIQY

size: few
J: TRBJ2-1
V: TRBV3-1
CDR3: ASSQELAGYNEQF

size: many
J: TRBJ1-5
V: TRBV10-2
CDR3: ASSETHQGYQPQH

size: many
J: TRBJ2-7
V: TRBV5-8
CDR3: ASSLYQGAYEQY

size: few
J: TRBJ1-2
V: TRBV5-8
CDR3: ASSLGTGPIYGYT

size: NA
J: TRBJ2-7
V: TRBV28
CDR3: ASSLKGPAYEQY

size: few
J: TRBJ2-6
V: TRBV4-1
CDR3: ASSLYLSGANVLT

size: few
J: TRBJ2-5
V: TRBV7-9
CDR3: ASSAPGEGGWQETQY

size: NA
J: TRBJ2-2
V: TRBV3-1
CDR3: ASSQPGTSLAGELF

size: NA
J: TRBJ2-6
V: TRBV27
CDR3: ASSITGVSEANVLT